This T cell receptor (beta chain) was identified during a study of T-cell memory formation after mild COVID-19. TCRdb reprocessed the 5' RACE reads via MiXCR and lists one record per CDR3 protein. Among about 110,000 distinct CDR3 sequences listed, around an eighth were seen once. In this sample, this clonotype turned up a few times. J was trimmed by 15 bases and V by 4 bases; bases with no gene match: 12. The CDR3 consists of 15 residues. In germline, CDR1 is SEHNR, CDR2 FQNEAQ (reference sequence). This sequence was found in an adult woman who had mild COVID-19 (a few samples of this study predate the infection). Cell type and time point are not known. The specimen sequenced was PBMCs or a T cell subset sorted from them (not recorded which). The chain is built from TRBV7-9 and TRBJ2-1; 13 bases are a match to TRBD2. For the CDR3, the DNA is TGTGCCAGCAGCTATGGACTAGCGGGAGCGGATGAGGGGTTCTTC. Its translation is CASSYGLAGADEGFF.